A single sample gave rise to the 10 T cell receptor beta chains below, sequenced in a study of cytomegalovirus exposure and HLA in healthy donors. The PCR made use of 60 Vbeta and 13 Jbeta primers. TCRdb keeps only in-frame clones here, not all; method: immunoSEQ multiplex PCR. Of 87,000 or so clones listed, 75% to 85% are singletons. Material: PBMCs. All receptors come from a woman aged 40 to 50 in good health and CMV-seronegative.

This clone was observed once. The chain is built from TRBV6-6 and TRBJ1-2, with 8 bases identical to TRBD1. The CDR3 has 15 amino acids. Germline values: CDR1 MNHNY, CDR2 SVGAGI (reference sequence). V lost 6 bases and J lost 1; bases outside the gene matches: 7. The CDR3 nucleotides read TGTGCCAGCAGAGTACGACAGGGGCTTAACTATGGCTACACCTTC. This codes for CASRVRQGLNYGYTF.

About this clone itself: The missing conserved phenylalanine or tryptophan at the end of this CDR3 makes a read error likely. The V and J genes are TRBV19 and TRBJ1-2; D not certain. The CDR3 length is 13 residues. The germline gives CDR1 LNHDA, CDR2 SQIVND (reference sequence). Trimming pared 8 bases from V and 7 bases from J, leaving 17 bases between. CDR3 region: CASHQRVLGGYTV. CDR3 bases: TGTGCCAGTCACCAGAGGGTTTTAGGTGGCTACACCGTC.

This clone was found once. V gene TRBV1 combines with J gene TRBJ2-5; the tabulated D call, TRBD2, remains unverified against the DNA. TRBV1 is a pseudogene locus. This CDR3 has 16 residues. The CDR3 is CTSSQGAGGAVRAQYF. Written as DNA, the CDR3 is TGCACCAGCAGCCAAGGTGCCGGGGGGGCTGTTAGGGCCCAGTACTTC.

The chain links TRBV23-1 to TRBJ2-1, with TRBD1 matching 7 bases. TRBV23-1 counts as an open reading frame of uncertain function. This CDR3 comprises 15 residues. Trimming cost V 3 bases and J 9 bases; bases outside gene matches: 11. The chain's CDR3 is CASSQVKGGSGEQFF. Written as DNA, the CDR3 is TGCGCCAGCAGTCAGGTTAAAGGGGGCTCTGGTGAGCAGTTCTTC.

V and J are TRBV5-1 and TRBJ2-3; 9 nucleotides match TRBD1. The CDR3 has 13 residues. Unmatched junction bases numbered 3, after V lost 6 bases and J lost 4 bases. Germline V gives CDR1 SGHRS, CDR2 YFSETQ. CDR3 protein: CASTGTGSDTQYF. CDR3 in DNA: TGCGCCAGCACCGGGACAGGGTCAGATACGCAGTATTTT.

V gene TRBV7-9 combines with J gene TRBJ1-2, with 7 nucleotides matching TRBD1. Germline CDR1 and CDR2: SEHNR and FQNEAQ (reference sequence). There are 13 residues in the CDR3. V lost 3 bases to trimming and J lost 5 bases; unmatched junction nucleotides: 3. The CDR3 DNA is TGTGCCAGCAGCTTCCCAGGGGGGTATGGCTACACCTTC. Amino acids: CASSFPGGYGYTF.

This clone is a singleton in its sample. The chain uses TRBV12-5 and TRBJ2-3; 12 positions agree with TRBD2. This CDR3 contains 16 residues. Germline V gives CDR1 LGHNT, CDR2 FRNRAP. With V trimmed by 6 bases and J by 0 bases, 4 bases remained unmatched. Here the CDR3 reads CASGPGLAGSTDTQYF. As DNA, the CDR3 is TGTGCTAGTGGGCCCGGACTAGCGGGGAGCACAGATACGCAGTATTTT.

This clone was picked up a small number of times. One junction end does not reproduce the germline sequence, and a read error may be involved. This rearrangement joins TRBV6-6 to TRBJ1-2; D uncertain. This CDR3 contains 11 residues. The germline V gene encodes CDR1 MNHNY and CDR2 SVGAGI (reference sequence). CDR3 nucleotides: TGTGCCAGCAGCCTTAACAATGGCTACACCTTC. The encoded protein is CASSLNNGYTF.

The chain recombines TRBV5-4 with TRBJ2-5; D may be TRBD2 (6 bases). The length of the CDR3 is 14 residues. Germline lookup yields CDR1 SGHNT and CDR2 YYREEE (reference sequence). V lost 3 bases to trimming and J lost 0 bases, with 9 bases between them. CDR3 in amino acids: CASSSGEYQETQYF. As DNA, the CDR3 is TGTGCCAGCAGCTCGGGGGAGTACCAAGAGACCCAGTACTTC.

This clone was counted between two and nine times. The chain is built from TRBV6-1 and TRBJ1-5, with 7 bases aligning to TRBD1. J was trimmed by 1 base and V by 6 bases; bases with no gene match: 6. Germline V gene data show CDR1 as MNHNS and CDR2 as SASEGT. This CDR3 spans 15 amino acids. Here the CDR3 DNA reads TGTGCCAGCAGCCACCGGGACAGAAGCAATCAGCCCCAGCATTTT. Its protein is CASSHRDRSNQPQHF.